The source of this TCR beta chain is a study of T cell changes during pregnancy in multiple sclerosis. V lost 6 bases to trimming and J lost 8 bases, with 27 bases between them. Germline CDR1 reads SGHAT; CDR2 reads FQNNGV. The CDR3 spans 17 residues. Produced via immunoSEQ multiplex PCR; TCRdb's table is partial and in-frame only. The sample lists fewer than 60,000 clones, about 91% seen once, with about 3.7% in the top ten. J is TRBJ2-3 and V is TRBV11-2; D call uncertain. The sequencing used peripheral blood, collected after pregnancy. This TCR came from a female donor in good health, enrolled as a control in a pregnancy study. CDR3 DNA sequence: TGTGCCAGCAGTCCTCCTTCTGGCAGGATAAATCACGGTACGCAGTATTTT. Its translation is CASSPPSGRINHGTQYF.